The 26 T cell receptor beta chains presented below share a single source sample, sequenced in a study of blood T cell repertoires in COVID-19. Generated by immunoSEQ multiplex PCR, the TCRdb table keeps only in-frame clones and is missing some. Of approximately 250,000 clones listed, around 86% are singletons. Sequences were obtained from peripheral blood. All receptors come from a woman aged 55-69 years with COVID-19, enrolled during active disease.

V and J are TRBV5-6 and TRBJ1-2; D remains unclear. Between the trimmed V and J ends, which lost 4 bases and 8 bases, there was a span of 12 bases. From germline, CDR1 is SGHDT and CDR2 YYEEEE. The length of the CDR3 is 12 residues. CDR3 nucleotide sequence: TGTGCCAGCAGCCCAAGCCCCTGGGGCTACACCTTC. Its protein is CASSPSPWGYTF.

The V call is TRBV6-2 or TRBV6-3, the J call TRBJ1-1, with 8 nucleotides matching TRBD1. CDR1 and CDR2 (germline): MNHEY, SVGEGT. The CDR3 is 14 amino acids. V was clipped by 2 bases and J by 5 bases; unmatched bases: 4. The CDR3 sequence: CASSYGQGFTEAFF. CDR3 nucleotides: TGTGCCAGCAGTTACGGACAGGGTTTTACTGAAGCTTTCTTT.

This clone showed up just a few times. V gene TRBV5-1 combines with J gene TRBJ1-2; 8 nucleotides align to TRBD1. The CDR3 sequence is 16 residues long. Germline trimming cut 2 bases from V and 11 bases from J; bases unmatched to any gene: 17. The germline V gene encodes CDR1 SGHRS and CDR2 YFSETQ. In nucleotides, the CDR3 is TGCGCCAGCAGCTTTGGACAGGGTGCCATGGGGACTATATACACCTTC. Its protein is CASSFGQGAMGTIYTF.

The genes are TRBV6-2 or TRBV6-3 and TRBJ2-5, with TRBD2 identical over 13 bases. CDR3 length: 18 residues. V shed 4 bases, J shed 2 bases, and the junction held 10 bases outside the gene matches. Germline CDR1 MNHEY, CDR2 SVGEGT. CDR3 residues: CASSFPTSGRRDQETQYF. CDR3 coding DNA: TGTGCCAGCAGTTTCCCGACTAGCGGGAGGCGCGATCAAGAGACCCAGTACTTC.

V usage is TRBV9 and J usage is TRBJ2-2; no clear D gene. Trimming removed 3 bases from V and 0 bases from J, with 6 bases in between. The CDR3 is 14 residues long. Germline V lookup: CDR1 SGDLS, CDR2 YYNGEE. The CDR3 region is CASSATANTGELFF. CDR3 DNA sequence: TGTGCCAGCAGCGCTACCGCGAACACCGGGGAGCTGTTTTTT.

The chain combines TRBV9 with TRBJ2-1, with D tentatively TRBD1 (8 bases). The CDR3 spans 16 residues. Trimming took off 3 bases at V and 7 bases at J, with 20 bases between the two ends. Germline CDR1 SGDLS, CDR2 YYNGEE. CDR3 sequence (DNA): TGTGCCAGCAGCGAGGGAGGGGCCAGGGGGCGGAATGAGCAGTTCTTC. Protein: CASSEGGARGRNEQFF.

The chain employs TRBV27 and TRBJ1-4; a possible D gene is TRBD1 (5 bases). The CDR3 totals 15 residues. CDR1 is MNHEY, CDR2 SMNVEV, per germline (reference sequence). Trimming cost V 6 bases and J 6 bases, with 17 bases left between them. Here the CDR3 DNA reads TGTGCCAGCAGCTATAACCGGGGGGACTATGAAAAACTGTTTTTT. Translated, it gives CASSYNRGDYEKLFF.

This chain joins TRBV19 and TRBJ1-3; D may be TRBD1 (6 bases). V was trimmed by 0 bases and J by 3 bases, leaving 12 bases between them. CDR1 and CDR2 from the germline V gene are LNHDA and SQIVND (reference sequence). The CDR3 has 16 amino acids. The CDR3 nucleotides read TGTGCCAGTAGTATAGATCCAGGGGACCTTGGAAACACCATATATTTT. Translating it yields CASSIDPGDLGNTIYF.

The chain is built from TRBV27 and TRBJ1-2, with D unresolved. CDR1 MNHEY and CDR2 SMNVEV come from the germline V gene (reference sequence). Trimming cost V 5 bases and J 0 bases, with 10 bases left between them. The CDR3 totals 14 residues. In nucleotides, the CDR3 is TGTGCCAGCAGTCCTCACGGGACTAACTATGGCTACACCTTC. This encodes CASSPHGTNYGYTF.

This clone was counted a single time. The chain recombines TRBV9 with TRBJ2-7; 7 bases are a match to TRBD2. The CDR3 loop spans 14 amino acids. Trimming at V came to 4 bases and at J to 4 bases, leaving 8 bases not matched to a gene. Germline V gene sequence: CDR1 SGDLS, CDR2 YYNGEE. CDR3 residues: CASSPMAGEYEQYF. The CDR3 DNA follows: TGTGCCAGCAGCCCCATGGCGGGAGAGTACGAGCAGTACTTC.

CDR3 amino acids: CASSLPPREKLFF. For the CDR3, the DNA is TGTGCCAGCAGTTTACCCCCTAGGGAAAAACTGTTTTTT. This chain connects TRBV28 to TRBJ1-4; D gene uncertain. The CDR3 length is 13 residues. Germline CDR1 and CDR2: MDHEN and SYDVKM. V lost 2 bases and J lost 8, with 9 bases in between.

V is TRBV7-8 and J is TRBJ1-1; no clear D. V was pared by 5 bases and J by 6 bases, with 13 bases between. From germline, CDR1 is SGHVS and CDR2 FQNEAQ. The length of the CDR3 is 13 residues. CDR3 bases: TGTGCCAGCAGCCCCCCGGGGAGCCCTGAAGCTTTCTTT. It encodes CASSPPGSPEAFF.

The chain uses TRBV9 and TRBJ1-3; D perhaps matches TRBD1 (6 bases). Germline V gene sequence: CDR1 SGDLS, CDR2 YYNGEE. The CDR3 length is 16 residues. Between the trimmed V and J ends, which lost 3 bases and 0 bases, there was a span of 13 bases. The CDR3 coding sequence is TGTGCCAGCAGCGAGAGCCCGGACAGCTCTGGAAACACCATATATTTT. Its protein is CASSESPDSSGNTIYF.

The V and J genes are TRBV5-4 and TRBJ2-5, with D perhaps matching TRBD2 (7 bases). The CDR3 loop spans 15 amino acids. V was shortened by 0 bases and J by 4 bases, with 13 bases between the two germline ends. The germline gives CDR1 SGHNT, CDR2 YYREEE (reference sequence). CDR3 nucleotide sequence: TGTGCCAGCAGCTTGGTGGGGGGGCTCAGAGAGACCCAGTACTTC. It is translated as CASSLVGGLRETQYF.

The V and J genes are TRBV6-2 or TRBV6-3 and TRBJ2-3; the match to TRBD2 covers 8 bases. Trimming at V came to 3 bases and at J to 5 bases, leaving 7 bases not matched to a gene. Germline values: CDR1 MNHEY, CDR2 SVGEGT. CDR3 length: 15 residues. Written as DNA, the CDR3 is TGTGCCAGCAGTTATTTCTCTACTAGCGGAGATACGCAGTATTTT. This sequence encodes CASSYFSTSGDTQYF.

CDR3 sequence (DNA): TGTGCCAGCAGGTGGGGCGGGGGCTATGGCTACACCTTC. This codes for CASRWGGGYGYTF. This rearrangement joins TRBV28 to TRBJ1-2, with TRBD1 as a possible D gene (5 bases). Trimming removed 6 bases from V and 4 bases from J, with 12 bases in between. The length of the CDR3 is 13 residues. The germline CDR1 and CDR2 sequences are MDHEN and SYDVKM.

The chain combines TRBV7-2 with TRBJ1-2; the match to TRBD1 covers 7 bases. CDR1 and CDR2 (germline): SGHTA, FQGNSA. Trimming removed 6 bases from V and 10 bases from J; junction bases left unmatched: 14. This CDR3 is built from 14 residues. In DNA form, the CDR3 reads TGTGCCAGCAGACCTATTGACAGGGTAGGCTACTACACCTTC. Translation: CASRPIDRVGYYTF. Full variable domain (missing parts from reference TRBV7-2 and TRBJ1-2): GAGVSQSPSNKVTEKGKDVELRCDPISGHTALYWYRQSLGQGLEFLIYFQGNSAPDKSGLPSDRFSAERTGGSVSTLTIQRTQQEDSAVYLCASRPIDRVGYYTFGSGTRLTVV.

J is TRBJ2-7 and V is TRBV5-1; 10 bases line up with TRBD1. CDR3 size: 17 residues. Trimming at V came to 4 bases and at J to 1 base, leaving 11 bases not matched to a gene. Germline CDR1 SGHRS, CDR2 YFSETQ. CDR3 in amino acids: CASSPTGRDRGSYEQYF. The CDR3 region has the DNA TGCGCCAGCAGCCCCACAGGGAGGGACAGGGGTTCCTACGAGCAGTACTTC.

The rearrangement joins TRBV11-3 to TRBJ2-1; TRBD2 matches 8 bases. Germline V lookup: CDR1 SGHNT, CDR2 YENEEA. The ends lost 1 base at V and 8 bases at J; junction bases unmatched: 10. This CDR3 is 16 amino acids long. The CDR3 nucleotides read TGTGCCAGCAGCTTAGTTGAGACTAGCGTGCTCCATGAGCAGTTCTTC. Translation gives CASSLVETSVLHEQFF.

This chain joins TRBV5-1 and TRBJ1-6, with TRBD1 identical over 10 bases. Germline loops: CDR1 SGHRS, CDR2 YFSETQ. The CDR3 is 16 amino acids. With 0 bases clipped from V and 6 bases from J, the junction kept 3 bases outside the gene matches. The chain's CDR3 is CASSLDGTGVNSPLHF. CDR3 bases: TGCGCCAGCAGCTTGGACGGGACAGGGGTTAATTCACCCCTCCACTTT.

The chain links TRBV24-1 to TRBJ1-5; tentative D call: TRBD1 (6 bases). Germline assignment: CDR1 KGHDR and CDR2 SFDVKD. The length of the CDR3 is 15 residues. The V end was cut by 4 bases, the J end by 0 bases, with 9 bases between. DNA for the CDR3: TGTGCCACCAGTGAAGACAGGTCTAGCAATCAGCCCCAGCATTTT. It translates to CATSEDRSSNQPQHF.

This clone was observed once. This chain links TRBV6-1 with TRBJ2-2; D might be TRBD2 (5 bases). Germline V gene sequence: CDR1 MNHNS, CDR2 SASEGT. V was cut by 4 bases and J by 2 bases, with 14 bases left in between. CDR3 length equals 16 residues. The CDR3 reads CASSGLSGYNTGELFF. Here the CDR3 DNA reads TGTGCCAGCAGTGGTCTCTCGGGATACAACACCGGGGAGCTGTTTTTT.

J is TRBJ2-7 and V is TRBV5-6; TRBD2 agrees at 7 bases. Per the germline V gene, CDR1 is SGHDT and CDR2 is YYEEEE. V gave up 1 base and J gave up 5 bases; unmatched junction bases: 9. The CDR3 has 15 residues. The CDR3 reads CASSLMGGSRDEQYF. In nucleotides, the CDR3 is TGTGCCAGCAGCTTGATGGGCGGGAGTCGTGACGAGCAGTACTTC.

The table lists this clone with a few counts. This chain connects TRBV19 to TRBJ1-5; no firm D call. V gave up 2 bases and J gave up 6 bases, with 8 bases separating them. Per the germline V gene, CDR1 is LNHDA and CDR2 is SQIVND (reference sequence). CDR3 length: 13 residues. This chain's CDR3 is CASSITLVQPQHF. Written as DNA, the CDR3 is TGTGCCAGTAGTATAACCCTAGTTCAGCCCCAGCATTTT.

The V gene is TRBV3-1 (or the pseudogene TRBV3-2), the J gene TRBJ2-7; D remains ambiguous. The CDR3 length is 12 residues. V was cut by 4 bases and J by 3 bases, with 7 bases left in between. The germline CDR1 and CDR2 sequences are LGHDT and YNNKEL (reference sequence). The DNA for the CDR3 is TGTGCCAGCAGCCCTGGGCTCTACGAGCAGTACTTC. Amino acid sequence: CASSPGLYEQYF.

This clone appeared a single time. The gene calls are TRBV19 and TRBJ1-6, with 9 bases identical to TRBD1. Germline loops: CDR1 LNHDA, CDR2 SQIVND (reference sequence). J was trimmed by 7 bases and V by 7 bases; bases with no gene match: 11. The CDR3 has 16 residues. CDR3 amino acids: CASTFTGGAGNSPLHF. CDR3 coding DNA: TGTGCCAGTACCTTTACAGGGGGCGCGGGAAATTCACCCCTCCACTTT.